Listed below are T cell receptor beta chains from one sample, sequenced in a study of shared clonotypes between healthy human individuals. Sequencing was performed with immunoSEQ multiplex PCR; in TCRdb, only in-frame clones are kept and a portion is missing. Of 500,000 to 700,000 clones listed, roughly 95% are singletons. Sequenced material: naive CD8+ T cells sorted from blood. All receptors derive from a woman in her twenties or thirties in good health. CDR3s include the opening cysteine and the closing phenylalanine or tryptophan.

cdr3_length	j_call	v_call	cdr3_aa
15	TRBJ2-7	TRBV7-9	CASSSRLAGLYEQYF
16	TRBJ2-7	TRBV14	CASSQRLAVSSYEQYF
12	TRBJ1-2	TRBV5-8	CASSSSGTGKTF
14	TRBJ2-3	TRBV30	CAWSSTSGIDTQYF
14	TRBJ2-5	TRBV4-1	CASSQEGTLETQYF
13	TRBJ1-4	TRBV28	CASSFPSGEKLFF
11	TRBJ2-3	TRBV20-1	CSATEGDTQYF
13	TRBJ1-5	TRBV5-6	CASSLYGGQPQHF
16	TRBJ1-1	TRBV6-6	CASSYIPQGRDTEAFF
16	TRBJ2-7	TRBV27	CASSSPVAGESDEQYF
12	TRBJ2-7	TRBV28	CASSPGSYEQYF
16	TRBJ2-2	TRBV7-9	CASSPDRGGYTGELFF
16	TRBJ2-7	TRBV7-8	CASPGRGGGSSYEQYF
18	TRBJ2-7	TRBV11-2	CASSLALGTSGGVYEQYF
11	TRBJ1-2	TRBV20-1	CSLGQGYGYTF
18	TRBJ2-7	TRBV15	CATSRDHPASGFSYEQYF
15	TRBJ1-2	TRBV6-1	CASSEGLQGGYGYTF
14	TRBJ2-1	TRBV28	CASSSGSIYNEQFF
16	TRBJ2-7	TRBV7-9	CASSGSLRLTSYEQYF
13	TRBJ2-5	TRBV7-9	CASSSGVQETQYF
13	TRBJ2-7	TRBV27	CASSLSTHMEQYF
14	TRBJ1-4	TRBV2	CASSVQGFREKLFF
14	TRBJ2-7	TRBV9	CASSSLRLAGGPYF
15	TRBJ2-1	TRBV5-1	CASSPEGGRLGEQFF
15	TRBJ1-2	TRBV7-9	CASSLVTDANYGYTF
15	TRBJ2-7	TRBV28	CASRPSYRTAYEQYF
13	TRBJ2-1	TRBV19	CASSLAGYNEQFF
12	TRBJ2-7	TRBV10-2	CASSGFSDLQYF
15	TRBJ2-7	TRBV27	CASSLSGEGVREQYF
16	TRBJ2-3	TRBV9	CASSPREGVNTDTQYF
15	TRBJ2-1	TRBV28	CASSYDLAGDNEQFF
14	TRBJ2-7	TRBV9	CASSVGYGSYEQYF
15	TRBJ2-7	TRBV6-1	CASRERVIVSYEQYF
19	TRBJ2-1	TRBV11-2	CASSLPSGRNLLGDNEQFF
17	TRBJ2-1	TRBV25-1	CASHPRLAGCSYNEQFF
14	TRBJ2-7	TRBV4-1	CASSQDEGGYEQYF
17	TRBJ2-2	TRBV14	CASSQDSWRVNTGELFF
13	TRBJ2-7	TRBV7-9	CASSPVGLYEQYF
13	TRBJ1-1	TRBV27	CASSRTGNTEAFF
14	TRBJ2-7	TRBV5-6	CASSSPGQNYEQYF
15	TRBJ1-5	TRBV19	CASSKGGTSIWPQHF
13	TRBJ1-1	TRBV5-1	CASSQTPGPEAFF
14	TRBJ2-6	TRBV7-6	CASNRGTGANVLTF
17	TRBJ1-5	TRBV15	CATSIPDRGQGLRPQHF
14	TRBJ1-3	TRBV5-5	CASSASDRSNTIYF
13	TRBJ1-2	TRBV9	CASSQRQFYGYTF
15	TRBJ1-2	TRBV28	CASSPTGFVHYGYTF
16	TRBJ2-2	TRBV19	CASTPSGTGGTGELFF
13	TRBJ2-4	TRBV7-9	CASSFQMQNIQYF
15	TRBJ2-1	TRBV4-1	CASSLPVGGYNEQFF
15	-	TRBV30	CAWSVVAGSSYEQYF
16	TRBJ2-1	TRBV6-6	CARSYMGGGGHNEQFF
14	TRBJ2-7	TRBV10-2	CASRPKGGRFEQYF
12	TRBJ1-1	TRBV27	CASLSMNTEAFF
11	TRBJ1-1	TRBV27	CASSGYTEAFF
10	TRBJ1-1	TRBV7-9	CASGTLDAFF
14	TRBJ1-2	TRBV28	CASSFRGALLGYTF